One and the same sample provided the 3 T cell receptor beta chains below, sequenced in a study of OX40 agonist ivuxolimab in advanced cancers. Only in-frame clones appear in the TCRdb table, and some are missing; sequencing was by immunoSEQ multiplex PCR. Of approximately 54,000 clones in the sample, approximately 90% are singletons; the top ten hold 8.7%. Specimen: CD4+ or CD8+ T cells sorted from blood, collected in a trial of the OX40 agonist ivuxolimab. Receptors were obtained from an adult with an advanced solid tumor such as melanoma, head and neck, liver or kidney cancer.

This chain uses TRBV27 with TRBJ2-1, with 7 bases aligning to TRBD1. The germline CDR1 and CDR2 sequences are MNHEY and SMNVEV (reference sequence). The trim removed 2 bases at V and 6 bases at J, leaving 4 bases unmatched. The CDR3 contains 14 residues. CDR3 region: CASSLGTVGNEQFF. CDR3 nucleotides: TGTGCCAGCAGTTTAGGGACAGTGGGCAATGAGCAGTTCTTC.

This CDR3 reads CASSDTSGFLSYEQYF. For the CDR3, the DNA is TGTGCCAGCAGCGATACTAGCGGGTTCCTCTCCTACGAGCAGTACTTC. The chain couples TRBV7-3 to TRBJ2-7; 9 nucleotides match TRBD2. With V trimmed by 5 bases and J by 0 bases, 8 bases remained unmatched. The CDR3 has 16 residues. CDR1 SGHTA and CDR2 FQGTGA come from the germline V gene.

The V call is TRBV27, the J call TRBJ2-1; 8 nucleotides line up with TRBD2. From germline, CDR1 is MNHEY and CDR2 SMNVEV (reference sequence). The CDR3 consists of 15 residues. Trimming cost V 7 bases and J 6 bases; bases outside gene matches: 11. In DNA form, the CDR3 reads TGTGCCAGCACCTTAACAGCGGGAGTGGCCAATGAGCAGTTCTTC. Its protein is CASTLTAGVANEQFF.